Described below is a single TCR beta chain sequence and its context. Its antigen is not known. The record originates from a study of cytomegalovirus exposure and HLA in healthy donors. PCR was performed using 60 Vbeta and 13 Jbeta primers. Generated by immunoSEQ multiplex PCR, the TCRdb table keeps only in-frame clones and is missing some. The table includes 100,000 to 150,000 clones, around four fifths detected once. Findings of the study overall: When analyzed later, a missense DCLRE1C variant was found to be linked to TCR beta V- and J-gene trimming.

Sequencing was performed on PBMCs. The TCR was taken from a boy aged 5-17 years in good health and CMV-seronegative.

The CDR3 sequence is CASSLVGLADNEQFF. DNA of the CDR3: TGTGCCAGCAGCTTAGTGGGACTAGCCGACAATGAGCAGTTCTTC. The chain links TRBV11-3 to TRBJ2-1; 9 bases are a match to TRBD2. The CDR3 consists of 15 residues. Germline assignment: CDR1 SGHNT and CDR2 YENEEA. After removal of 1 base from V and 5 bases from J, the junction contained 3 bases not matched to a gene. The full variable domain, its missing parts supplied by reference TRBV11-3 and TRBJ2-1, is EAGVVQSPRYKIIEKKQPVAFWCNPISGHNTLYWYLQNLGQGPELLIRYENEEAVDDSQLPKDRFSAERLKGVDSTLKIQPAELGDSAVYLCASSLVGLADNEQFFGPGTRLTVL.